This TCR beta chain derives from a study of cytomegalovirus exposure and HLA in healthy donors. PCR involved 60 Vbeta and 13 Jbeta primers. The table came from immunoSEQ multiplex PCR; TCRdb's copy has only in-frame clones and leaves some out. The top ten clones hold 1.1% of a sample with 100,000 to 150,000 clones, about 81% of them seen once. With V trimmed by 2 bases and J by 4 bases, 6 bases remained unmatched. Germline-derived CDR1 and CDR2 are SGHTA and FQGNSA. The CDR3 has 15 amino acids. The sample consisted of PBMCs. This clonotype was obtained from a woman in her twenties or thirties in good health and CMV-seronegative. The chain carries TRBV7-2 and TRBJ2-7; the match to TRBD2 covers 9 bases. The CDR3 loop reads CASSLQRGAGYEQYF. The CDR3 region has the DNA TGTGCCAGCAGCTTACAGCGGGGGGCTGGGTACGAGCAGTACTTC.